This is a list of T cell receptor beta chains from one sample in a study of T cells of healthy individuals. TCRdb ran MiXCR on the 5' RACE reads and lists one entry per CDR3 protein. Here the sample spans 40,000 to 45,000 distinct CDR3 sequences, about 5% being singletons. These receptors all stem from a human donor in good health. Both conserved end residues are part of each CDR3. Fields, in order: clone size, V gene, D gene, J gene, CDR3 protein, CDR3 DNA. The D gene is left open where the match is weak. Expanded clones are given a class, and other clones once, few, many or no size at all.

many,TRBV18,TRBD1,TRBJ1-4,CASSEIGTGQEKLFF,TGTGCCAGCTCAGAGATCGGGACAGGACAGGAAAAACTGTTTTTT
few,TRBV7-9,.,TRBJ1-2,CASSLPGVDYGYTF,TGTGCCAGCAGCTTACCAGGGGTCGACTATGGCTACACCTTC
few,TRBV12-3/TRBV12-4,.,TRBJ1-5,CASSLATYQPQHF,TGTGCCAGCAGTTTAGCGACATATCAGCCCCAGCATTTT
few,TRBV7-2,.,TRBJ1-1,CASSVGSGGEAFF,TGTGCCAGCAGCGTTGGTAGCGGAGGTGAAGCTTTCTTT
many,TRBV29-1,.,TRBJ2-5,CSVGTQETQYF,TGCAGCGTTGGAACCCAAGAGACCCAGTACTTC
.,TRBV5-1,.,TRBJ1-5,CASSLLGQDRPQHF,TGCGCCAGCAGCTTGTTGGGCCAAGATCGGCCCCAGCATTTT
many,TRBV13,.,TRBJ1-1,CASSLGGREAFF,TGTGCCAGCAGCTTAGGGGGGCGGGAAGCTTTCTTT
many,TRBV4-1,.,TRBJ1-1,CASSQRAFGFLRTEAFF,TGCGCCAGCAGCCAAAGGGCTTTCGGATTCTTGAGGACTGAAGCTTTCTTT
.,TRBV20-1,.,TRBJ2-7,CSATSRADSYEQYF,TGCAGTGCTACCTCGCGAGCGGACTCCTACGAGCAGTACTTC
many,TRBV6-2/TRBV6-3,.,TRBJ2-4,CASSYHRQAKNIQYF,TGTGCCAGCAGTTACCACCGCCAGGCCAAAAACATTCAGTACTTC
.,TRBV6-5,.,TRBJ1-5,CASSLGAVRRLNQPQHF,TGTGCCAGCAGTCTTGGGGCAGTAAGGAGGCTTAATCAGCCCCAGCATTTT
many,TRBV18,.,TRBJ1-5,CASSSNTNQPQHF,TGTGCCAGCTCATCCAATACCAATCAGCCCCAGCATTTT
.,TRBV4-1,.,TRBJ2-7,CASSQDFGRGVGEQYF,TGCGCCAGCAGCCAAGATTTCGGCAGGGGCGTGGGCGAGCAGTACTTC
few,TRBV7-9,.,TRBJ2-7,CASSLALGTYEQYF,TGTGCCAGCAGCTTAGCGCTTGGGACCTACGAGCAGTACTTC
.,TRBV7-3,.,TRBJ2-3,CASSRERRDTQYF,TGTGCCAGCAGCCGAGAACGGAGGGATACGCAGTATTTT
many,TRBV18,.,TRBJ1-3,CASSPNGNSGNTIYF,TGTGCCAGCTCACCAAACGGCAACTCTGGAAACACCATATATTTT
many,TRBV2,.,TRBJ1-1,CASTLGRAGDEAFF,TGTGCCAGCACCCTCGGTAGGGCAGGGGATGAAGCTTTCTTT
many,TRBV29-1,TRBD2,TRBJ2-3,CSVEGSTSGSPDTQYF,TGCAGCGTTGAAGGTTCGACTAGCGGGAGCCCAGATACGCAGTATTTT
few,TRBV20-1,.,TRBJ2-5,CSAIIPDSTEETQYF,TGCAGTGCGATAATACCGGATAGTACCGAAGAGACCCAGTACTTC
many,TRBV29-1,.,TRBJ2-4,CSVGIQNIQYF,TGCAGCGTCGGGATCCAAAACATTCAGTACTTC
few,TRBV20-1,TRBD2,TRBJ2-1,CSARTSSSAGYNEQFF,TGCAGTGCTAGGACTAGCTCAAGTGCGGGGTACAATGAGCAGTTCTTC
many,TRBV30,TRBD1,TRBJ2-1,CAWSRGPGRYNEQFF,TGTGCCTGGAGTAGGGGGCCGGGTAGGTACAATGAGCAGTTCTTC
many,TRBV20-1,.,TRBJ1-3,CSAREPIGNTIYF,TGCAGTGCTAGAGAACCAATCGGAAACACCATATATTTT
.,TRBV2,.,TRBJ1-5,CASSEGGGQPQHF,TGTGCCAGCAGTGAAGGAGGTGGTCAGCCCCAGCATTTT
many,TRBV6-5,.,TRBJ2-7,CASSAVEGEQYF,TGTGCCAGCAGCGCCGTAGAGGGGGAGCAGTACTTC
many,TRBV20-1,.,TRBJ1-4,CSALTPTTTNEKLFF,TGCAGTGCTCTGACTCCCACTACAACTAATGAAAAACTGTTTTTT
.,TRBV29-1,TRBD2,TRBJ2-7,CSALAGGSGEQYF,TGCAGCGCACTAGCGGGAGGCTCGGGAGAGCAGTACTTC
many,TRBV6-5,TRBD1,TRBJ1-2,CASRSGTGSGYTF,TGTGCCAGCAGATCCGGGACAGGTAGTGGCTACACCTTC
many,TRBV5-1,.,TRBJ2-5,CASSPPDLQETQYF,TGCGCCAGCAGCCCCCCCGACCTACAAGAGACCCAGTACTTC
many,TRBV11-2,TRBD1,TRBJ2-7,CASSIAPGTAVNEQYF,TGTGCCAGCAGCATCGCCCCCGGGACAGCCGTGAACGAGCAGTACTTC
many,TRBV4-1,.,TRBJ1-4,CASSQSPGPINEKLFF,TGCGCCAGCAGCCAATCCCCGGGACCCATTAATGAAAAACTGTTTTTT
few,TRBV5-4,.,TRBJ2-6,CASNEDKGLSGANVLTF,TGTGCCAGCAATGAGGACAAAGGCTTATCTGGGGCCAACGTCCTGACTTTC
few,TRBV7-9,.,TRBJ2-3,CASRDLRLDTQYF,TGTGCCAGCCGGGATCTTCGACTAGATACGCAGTATTTT
many,TRBV4-2,.,TRBJ2-4,CASSQAGAKNIQYF,TGTGCCAGCAGCCAGGCAGGAGCCAAAAACATTCAGTACTTC
many,TRBV19,TRBD1,TRBJ1-2,CASSIGTASNYGYTF,TGTGCCAGTAGTATTGGGACAGCGTCTAACTATGGCTACACCTTC
many,TRBV10-1,.,TRBJ2-3,CASSEDRAGTDTQYF,TGCGCCAGCAGCGAAGATAGAGCCGGCACAGATACGCAGTATTTT
.,TRBV24-1,.,TRBJ1-2,CATSTDGRSGGYTF,TGTGCCACCAGTACCGACGGTCGAAGTGGCGGCTACACCTTC
many,TRBV6-5,.,TRBJ1-5,CATFHQPQHF,TGTGCCACCTTCCATCAGCCCCAGCATTTT
few,TRBV6-5,.,TRBJ1-2,CASSSRGGRLNYGYTF,TGTGCCAGCAGTTCCCGGGGGGGGAGGTTAAACTATGGCTACACCTTC
many,TRBV15,.,TRBJ1-3,CATSRDGGSGNTIYF,TGTGCCACCAGCAGAGATGGCGGCTCTGGAAACACCATATATTTT
many,TRBV20-1,TRBD2,TRBJ2-3,CSAKRGAVADTQYF,TGCAGTGCTAAGCGGGGGGCCGTGGCAGATACGCAGTATTTT
many,TRBV14,.,TRBJ1-1,CASSLPGMNTEAFF,TGTGCCAGCAGCCTTCCAGGGATGAACACTGAAGCTTTCTTT
.,TRBV29-1,.,TRBJ2-2,CSVEDRGRTIAGELFF,TGCAGCGTTGAAGATCGGGGTAGGACAATAGCCGGGGAGCTGTTTTTT
many,TRBV6-6,.,TRBJ2-2,CASTKLQGEELFF,TGTGCCAGCACCAAACTCCAGGGCGAGGAGCTGTTTTTT
many,TRBV29-1,.,TRBJ2-5,CSVRDLQETQYF,TGCAGCGTCCGGGACCTCCAAGAGACCCAGTACTTC
many,TRBV7-2,.,TRBJ2-7,CASSSSTGYEQYF,TGTGCCAGCAGCTCTTCGACAGGCTACGAGCAGTACTTC
many,TRBV20-1,.,TRBJ2-7,CSAPPTDSHEQYF,TGCAGTGCCCCCCCCACAGATTCCCACGAGCAGTACTTC
many,TRBV27,TRBD2,TRBJ2-3,CASSRLAGNTDTQYF,TGTGCCAGCAGTAGGCTAGCGGGGAACACAGATACGCAGTATTTT
many,TRBV20-1,.,TRBJ1-5,CSARDTVLVQHF,TGCAGTGCTAGAGATACCGTTTTGGTGCAGCATTTT
many,TRBV6-6,.,TRBJ2-7,CASSYSVTVSYEQYF,TGTGCCAGCAGTTACTCGGTTACAGTCTCCTACGAGCAGTACTTC
.,TRBV3-1,.,TRBJ1-3,CASSQDLAAGNIYF,TGTGCCAGCAGCCAAGATCTGGCAGCCGGTAACATATATTTT
few,TRBV5-1,TRBD1,TRBJ2-5,CASTHPDTGGETQYF,TGCGCCAGCACCCACCCGGATACAGGGGGAGAGACCCAGTACTTC
.,TRBV20-1,.,TRBJ1-5,CSAIPSSSNQPQHF,TGCAGTGCTATTCCATCTTCTAGCAATCAGCCCCAGCATTTT
.,TRBV6-4,.,TRBJ2-6,CASREQGGSGANVLTF,TGTGCCAGCAGAGAGCAGGGTGGCTCTGGGGCCAACGTCCTGACTTTC
.,TRBV29-1,TRBD2,TRBJ2-1,CSVVPGGASYEQFF,TGCAGCGTTGTTCCCGGGGGGGCAAGTTATGAGCAGTTCTTC
many,TRBV21-1,.,TRBJ1-1,CASSKTGGTEAFF,TGTGCCAGCAGCAAAACAGGGGGCACTGAAGCTTTCTTT
few,TRBV2,.,TRBJ1-1,CASISGPGTEAFF,TGTGCCAGCATTTCGGGTCCGGGCACTGAAGCTTTCTTT
few,TRBV10-3,.,TRBJ1-1,CAISFNRDETEAFF,TGTGCCATCAGCTTTAACAGGGATGAGACTGAAGCTTTCTTT
.,TRBV7-9,TRBD2,TRBJ2-3,CASSPRTSGSTDTQYF,TGTGCCAGCAGCCCTCGGACTAGCGGGAGCACAGATACGCAGTATTTT
.,TRBV28,TRBD2,TRBJ2-1,CASSYFSGGLAGYNEQFF,TGTGCCAGCAGTTACTTTTCTGGGGGACTAGCGGGTTACAATGAGCAGTTCTTC